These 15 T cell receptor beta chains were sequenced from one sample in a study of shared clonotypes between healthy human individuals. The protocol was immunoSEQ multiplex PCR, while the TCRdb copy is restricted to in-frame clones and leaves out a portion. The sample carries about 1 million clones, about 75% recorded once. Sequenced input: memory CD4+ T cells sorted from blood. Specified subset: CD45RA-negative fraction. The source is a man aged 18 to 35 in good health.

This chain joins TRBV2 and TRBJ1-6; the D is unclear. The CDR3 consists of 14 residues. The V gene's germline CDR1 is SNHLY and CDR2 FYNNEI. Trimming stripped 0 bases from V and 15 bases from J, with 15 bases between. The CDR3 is CASSEASGIQLLHF. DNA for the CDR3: TGTGCCAGCAGTGAAGCTTCGGGGATTCAACTCCTCCACTTT.

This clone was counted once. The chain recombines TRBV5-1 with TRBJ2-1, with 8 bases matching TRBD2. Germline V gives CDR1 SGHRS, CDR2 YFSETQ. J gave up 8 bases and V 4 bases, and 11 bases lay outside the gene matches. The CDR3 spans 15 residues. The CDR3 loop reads CASSKDGTSIDEQFF. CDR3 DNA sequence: TGCGCCAGCAGCAAGGACGGGACTAGTATCGATGAGCAGTTCTTC.

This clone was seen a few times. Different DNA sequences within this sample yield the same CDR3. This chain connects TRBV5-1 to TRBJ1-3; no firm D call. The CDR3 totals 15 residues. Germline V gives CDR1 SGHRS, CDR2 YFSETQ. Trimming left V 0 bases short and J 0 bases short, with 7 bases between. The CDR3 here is CASSLDVGSGNTIYF. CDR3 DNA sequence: TGCGCCAGCAGCTTGGACGTAGGCTCTGGAAACACCATATATTTT.

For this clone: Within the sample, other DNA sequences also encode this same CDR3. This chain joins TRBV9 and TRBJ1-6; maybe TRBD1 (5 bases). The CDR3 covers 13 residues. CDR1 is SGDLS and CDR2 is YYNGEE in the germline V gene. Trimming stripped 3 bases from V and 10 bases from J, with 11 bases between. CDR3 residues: CASSAGTGSPLHF. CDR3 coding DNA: TGTGCCAGCAGCGCCGGGACGGGCTCACCCCTCCACTTT.

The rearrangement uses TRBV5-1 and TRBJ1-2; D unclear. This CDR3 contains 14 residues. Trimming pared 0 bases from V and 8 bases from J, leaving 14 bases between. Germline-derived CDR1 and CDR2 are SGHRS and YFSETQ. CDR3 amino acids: CASSLAFGGYGYTF. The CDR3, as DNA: TGCGCCAGCAGCTTGGCCTTCGGAGGGTACGGCTACACCTTC.

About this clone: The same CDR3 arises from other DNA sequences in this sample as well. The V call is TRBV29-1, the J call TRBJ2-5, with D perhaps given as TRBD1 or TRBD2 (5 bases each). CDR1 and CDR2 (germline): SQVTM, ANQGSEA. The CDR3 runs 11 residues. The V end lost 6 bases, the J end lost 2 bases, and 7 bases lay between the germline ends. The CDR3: CSVGVQETQYF. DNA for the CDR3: TGCAGCGTGGGGGTACAAGAGACCCAGTACTTC. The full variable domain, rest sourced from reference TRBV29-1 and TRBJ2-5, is SAVISQKPSRDICQRGTSLTIQCQVDSQVTMMFWYRQQPGQSLTLIATANQGSEATYESGFVIDKFPISRPNLTFSTLTVSNMSPEDSSIYLCSVGVQETQYFGPGTRLLVL.

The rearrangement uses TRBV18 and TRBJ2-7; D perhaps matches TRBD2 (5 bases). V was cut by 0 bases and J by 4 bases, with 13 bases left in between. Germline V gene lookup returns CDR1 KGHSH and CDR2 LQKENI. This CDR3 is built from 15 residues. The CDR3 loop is CASSPPVSEGYEQYF. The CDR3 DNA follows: TGTGCCAGCTCACCACCGGTGAGCGAGGGTTACGAGCAGTACTTC.

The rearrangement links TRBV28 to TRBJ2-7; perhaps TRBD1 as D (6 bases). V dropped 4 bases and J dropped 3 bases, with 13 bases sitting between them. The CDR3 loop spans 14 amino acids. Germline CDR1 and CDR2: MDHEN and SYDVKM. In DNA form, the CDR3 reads TGTGCCAGCAGTTCCACGGGACACCTCTACGAGCAGTACTTC. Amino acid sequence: CASSSTGHLYEQYF. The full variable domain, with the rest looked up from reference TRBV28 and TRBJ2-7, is DVKVTQSSRYLVKRTGEKVFLECVQDMDHENMFWYRQDPGLGLRLIYFSYDVKMKEKGDIPEGYSVSREKKERFSLILESASTNQTSMYLCASSSTGHLYEQYFGPGTRLTVT.

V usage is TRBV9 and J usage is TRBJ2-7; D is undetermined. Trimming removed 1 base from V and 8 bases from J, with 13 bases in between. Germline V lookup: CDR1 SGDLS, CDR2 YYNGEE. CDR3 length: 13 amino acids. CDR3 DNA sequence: TGTGCCAGCAGCGTACAACCCAGGAACAAGCAGTACTTC. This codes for CASSVQPRNKQYF.

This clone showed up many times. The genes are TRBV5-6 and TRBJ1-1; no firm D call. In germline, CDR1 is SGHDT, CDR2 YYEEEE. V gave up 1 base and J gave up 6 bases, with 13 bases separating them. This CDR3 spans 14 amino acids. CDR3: CASSLIRGGAEAFF. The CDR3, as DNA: TGTGCCAGCAGCTTGATACGAGGAGGCGCTGAAGCTTTCTTT.

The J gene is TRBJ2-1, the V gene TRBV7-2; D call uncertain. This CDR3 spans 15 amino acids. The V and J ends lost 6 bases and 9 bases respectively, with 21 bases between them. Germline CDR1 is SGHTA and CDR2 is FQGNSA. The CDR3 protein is CASRPDVGRHTEQFF. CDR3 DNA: TGTGCCAGCAGGCCCGACGTAGGCCGCCACACTGAGCAGTTCTTC. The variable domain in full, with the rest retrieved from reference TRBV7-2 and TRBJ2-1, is GAGVSQSPSNKVTEKGKDVELRCDPISGHTALYWYRQSLGQGLEFLIYFQGNSAPDKSGLPSDRFSAERTGGSVSTLTIQRTQQEDSAVYLCASRPDVGRHTEQFFGPGTRLTVL.

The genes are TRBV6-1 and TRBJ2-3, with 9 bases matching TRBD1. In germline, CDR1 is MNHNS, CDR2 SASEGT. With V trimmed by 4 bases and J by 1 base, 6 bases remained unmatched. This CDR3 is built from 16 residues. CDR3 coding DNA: TGTGCCAGCAGTGTACAGGGGGCAGTCGGCACAGATACGCAGTATTTT. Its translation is CASSVQGAVGTDTQYF.

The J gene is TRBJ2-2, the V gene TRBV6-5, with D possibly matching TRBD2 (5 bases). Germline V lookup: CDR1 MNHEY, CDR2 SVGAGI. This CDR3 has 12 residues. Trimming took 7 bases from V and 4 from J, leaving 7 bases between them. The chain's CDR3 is CASKRVTGELFF. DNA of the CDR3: TGTGCCAGCAAGAGGGTCACCGGGGAGCTGTTTTTT.

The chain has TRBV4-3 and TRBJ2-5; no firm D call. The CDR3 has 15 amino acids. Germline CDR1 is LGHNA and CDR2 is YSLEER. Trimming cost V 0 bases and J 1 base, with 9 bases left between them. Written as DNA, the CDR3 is TGCGCCAGCAGCCAAGATTATGGCGGCCAAGAGACCCAGTACTTC. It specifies CASSQDYGGQETQYF.

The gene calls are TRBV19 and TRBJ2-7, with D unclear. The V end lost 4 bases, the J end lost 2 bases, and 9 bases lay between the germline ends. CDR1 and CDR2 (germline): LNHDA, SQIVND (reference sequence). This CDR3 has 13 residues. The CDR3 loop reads CASSRGIPYEQYF. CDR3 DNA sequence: TGTGCCAGTAGTAGGGGTATTCCCTACGAGCAGTACTTC.